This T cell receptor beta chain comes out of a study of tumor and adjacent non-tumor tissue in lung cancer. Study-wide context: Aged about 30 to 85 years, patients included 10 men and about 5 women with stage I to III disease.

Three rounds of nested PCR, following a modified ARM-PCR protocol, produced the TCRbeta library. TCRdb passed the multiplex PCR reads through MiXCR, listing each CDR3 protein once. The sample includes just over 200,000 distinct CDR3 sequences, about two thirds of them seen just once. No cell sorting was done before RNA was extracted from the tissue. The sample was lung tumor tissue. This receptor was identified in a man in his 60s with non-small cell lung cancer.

This chain's CDR3 is CASKATGSSYEQYF. CDR3 nucleotide sequence: TGTGCCAGCAAAGCGACAGGAAGCTCCTACGAGCAGTACTTC. The V and J genes are TRBV12-3 or TRBV12-4 and TRBJ2-7; D might be TRBD1 (6 bases). V shed 7 bases and J shed 0 bases, with 13 bases lying between them. CDR3 length: 14 residues.